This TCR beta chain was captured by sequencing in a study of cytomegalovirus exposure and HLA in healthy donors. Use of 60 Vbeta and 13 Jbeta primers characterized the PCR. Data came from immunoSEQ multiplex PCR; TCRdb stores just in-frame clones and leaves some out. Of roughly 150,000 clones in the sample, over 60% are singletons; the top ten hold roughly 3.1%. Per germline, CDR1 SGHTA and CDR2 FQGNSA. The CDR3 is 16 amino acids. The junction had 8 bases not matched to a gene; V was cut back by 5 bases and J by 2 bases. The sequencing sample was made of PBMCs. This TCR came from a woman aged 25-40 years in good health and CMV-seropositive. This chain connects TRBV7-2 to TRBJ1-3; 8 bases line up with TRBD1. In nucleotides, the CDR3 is TGTGCCAGCAGCGCAAGAAGACAGGGGACTGGAAACACCATATATTTT. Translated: CASSARRQGTGNTIYF.